Presented here are 23 T cell receptor beta chains from one specimen sequenced in a study of cytomegalovirus exposure and HLA in healthy donors. The PCR ran on 60 Vbeta and 13 Jbeta primers. Using immunoSEQ multiplex PCR, the repertoire was profiled, and TCRdb retains in-frame clones only, with some absent. The data hold 210,000 or so clones, with over 70% observed a single time. Sample: PBMCs. Receptor source: a woman aged 55-70 years in good health and CMV-seropositive.

The genes are TRBV14 and TRBJ2-7; maybe TRBD2 (6 bases). Germline assignment: CDR1 SGHDN and CDR2 FVKESK. V lost 3 bases and J lost 8, with 20 bases in between. The CDR3 length is 15 residues. CDR3 coding DNA: TGTGCCAGCAGCCACACAAGCGGTTACGGGAGACAGCAGTACTTC. This gives the protein CASSHTSGYGRQQYF. The entire variable domain, with the rest obtained from reference TRBV14 and TRBJ2-7, is as follows: EAGVTQFPSHSVIEKGQTVTLRCDPISGHDNLYWYRRVMGKEIKFLLHFVKESKQDESGMPNNRFLAERTGGTYSTLKVQPAELEDSGVYFCASSHTSGYGRQQYFGPGTRLTVT.

V gene TRBV10-3 combines with J gene TRBJ2-2; TRBD1 aligns across 9 bases. CDR1 is ENHRY and CDR2 is SYGVKD in the germline V gene. The length of the CDR3 is 13 residues. V trimming: 10 bases; J trimming: 3 bases; junction bases outside the gene matches: 3. CDR3 sequence: CATDRGDTGELFF. CDR3 sequence (DNA): TGTGCCACGGACAGGGGCGACACCGGGGAGCTGTTTTTT.

This sequence joins TRBV4-2 and TRBJ2-3; 8 nucleotides match TRBD2. CDR1 LGHNA and CDR2 YNFKEQ come from the germline V gene. CDR3 length: 18 amino acids. With V trimmed by 4 bases and J by 4 bases, 16 bases remained unmatched. The CDR3 DNA sequence: TGTGCCAGCAGCCTCTCGGAGGGGATGTCGACTAGCGCAGATACGCAGTATTTT. Its translation: CASSLSEGMSTSADTQYF.

This clone was observed once. V and J are TRBV5-1 and TRBJ2-5; D perhaps matches TRBD2 (6 bases). V lost 0 bases, J lost 2 bases, and 11 bases lay in between. Per the germline V gene, CDR1 is SGHRS and CDR2 is YFSETQ. The CDR3 runs to 15 residues. The CDR3, as DNA: TGCGCCAGCAGCTTGGTTGTGGCGGGGCAAGAGACCCAGTACTTC. Protein: CASSLVVAGQETQYF.

This sequence joins TRBV7-9 and TRBJ1-2, with D unclear. Germline loops: CDR1 SEHNR, CDR2 FQNEAQ (reference sequence). V lost 2 bases, J lost 7 bases, and 5 bases lay in between. The CDR3 is made up of 11 amino acids. The CDR3 DNA reads TGTGCCAGCAGCTTAACGGTTGGCTACACCTTC. It translates to CASSLTVGYTF. Together with reference TRBV7-9 and TRBJ1-2, the CDR3 gives the full variable domain: DTGVSQNPRHKITKRGQNVTFRCDPISEHNRLYWYRQTLGQGPEFLTYFQNEAQLEKSRLLSDRFSAERPKGSFSTLEIQRTEQGDSAMYLCASSLTVGYTFGSGTRLTVV.

The V gene is TRBV14, the J gene TRBJ2-5; D uncertain. Germline V lookup: CDR1 SGHDN, CDR2 FVKESK. CDR3 length: 12 amino acids. The V and J ends lost 5 bases and 5 bases respectively, with 9 bases between them. In DNA, the CDR3 is TGTGCCAGCAGCAAAGGGCGGGAGACCCAGTACTTC. The encoded protein is CASSKGRETQYF. Combining the CDR3 with reference TRBV14 and TRBJ2-5 gives the whole variable domain EAGVTQFPSHSVIEKGQTVTLRCDPISGHDNLYWYRRVMGKEIKFLLHFVKESKQDESGMPNNRFLAERTGGTYSTLKVQPAELEDSGVYFCASSKGRETQYFGPGTRLLVL.

This clone turned up a few times. V usage is TRBV19 and J usage is TRBJ1-5; D perhaps matches TRBD1 (5 bases). The length of the CDR3 is 14 residues. V was pared by 3 bases and J by 6 bases, with 12 bases between. CDR1 is LNHDA and CDR2 is SQIVND in the germline V gene (reference sequence). Here the CDR3 DNA reads TGTGCCAGTAGTATTAGGGGAGGGCCTCAGCCCCAGCATTTT. This encodes CASSIRGGPQPQHF.

Regarding this clone: The identical CDR3 is also encoded by other nucleotide sequences in the sample. The rearrangement uses TRBV30 and TRBJ1-2; D not resolved. Germline lookup yields CDR1 GTSNPN and CDR2 SVGIG (reference sequence). Trimming cost V 3 bases and J 3 bases, with 5 bases left between them. The CDR3 is 11 residues long. This CDR3 is CAWSRDYGYTF. The CDR3, as DNA: TGTGCCTGGAGCCGCGACTATGGCTACACCTTC.

This clone was seen more than once but under ten times. The V call is TRBV4-3, the J call TRBJ1-2, with TRBD1 identical over 11 bases. V was clipped by 3 bases and J by 4 bases; unmatched bases: 4. This CDR3 is built from 15 residues. From germline, CDR1 is LGHNA and CDR2 YSLEER. CDR3 DNA sequence: TGCGCCAGCAGCCAGTGGACAGGGGGCAGCTATGGCTACACCTTC. This gives the protein CASSQWTGGSYGYTF.

This clone has only a few counts. This CDR3 is CASSPQGPNYGYTF. As DNA, the CDR3 is TGTGCCAGCAGCCCCCAGGGGCCGAACTATGGCTACACCTTC. V gene TRBV7-9 combines with J gene TRBJ1-2; perhaps TRBD1 as D (6 bases). CDR1 is SEHNR, CDR2 FQNEAQ, per germline (reference sequence). CDR3 length equals 14 residues. V dropped 5 bases and J dropped 2 bases, with 12 bases sitting between them.

The V and J genes are TRBV5-6 and TRBJ2-5, with D maybe TRBD1 (5 bases). The DNA end favors TRBJ2-7, so the J call may be wrong. The CDR3 is 14 residues long. The germline gives CDR1 SGHDT, CDR2 YYEEEE. The CDR3: CASNRVDTAYEQYF. CDR3 nucleotides: TGTGCCAGCAACCGGGTGGACACAGCCTACGAGCAGTACTTC.

The CDR3 nucleotides are TGTGCCAGCGGGTGGACTAGAGAGACCCAGTACTTC. This gives the protein CASGWTRETQYF. This chain joins TRBV2 and TRBJ2-5; TRBD2 matches at 7 bases. The J segment lost 4 bases and the V segment lost 8 bases, leaving 4 bases of the junction unmatched. Germline-derived CDR1 and CDR2 are SNHLY and FYNNEI. This CDR3 comprises 12 residues.

The rearrangement uses TRBV5-1 and TRBJ2-7; D is unresolved. Germline V gives CDR1 SGHRS, CDR2 YFSETQ. CDR3 size: 14 residues. V was shortened by 1 base and J by 2 bases, with 10 bases between the two germline ends. CDR3 nucleotides: TGCGCCAGCAGCTTGTGGCCAACCACCTACGAGCAGTACTTC. This translates into CASSLWPTTYEQYF.

The chain joins TRBV29-1 to TRBJ2-1, with D perhaps matching TRBD2 (6 bases). In germline, CDR1 is SQVTM, CDR2 ANQGSEA. V gave up 6 bases and J gave up 0 bases, with 12 bases separating them. The CDR3 spans 14 residues. CDR3 DNA sequence: TGCAGCGTGGTGGAGGGGCTCTCCTACAATGAGCAGTTCTTC. This sequence encodes CSVVEGLSYNEQFF.

The table lists this clone with a few counts. The V and J genes are TRBV28 and TRBJ2-7, with TRBD2 matching 10 bases. V was clipped by 2 bases and J by 5 bases; unmatched bases: 3. CDR1 MDHEN and CDR2 SYDVKM come from the germline V gene. This CDR3 region has 14 residues. CDR3 DNA sequence: TGTGCCAGCAGTTTAAGGCTAGCGGGAGACGAGCAGTACTTC. Its protein is CASSLRLAGDEQYF.

J is TRBJ1-3 and V is TRBV2, with 10 bases lining up with TRBD1. CDR1 and CDR2 from the germline V gene are SNHLY and FYNNEI. This CDR3 region has 16 residues. Trimming removed 5 bases from V and 0 bases from J; junction bases left unmatched: 4. The CDR3 loop is CASSLTGGYSGNTIYF. Here the CDR3 DNA reads TGTGCCAGCAGTTTGACAGGGGGCTACTCTGGAAACACCATATATTTT.

A few counts support this clone. The V call is TRBV28, the J call TRBJ1-1; no clear D gene. CDR3 length equals 14 residues. V lost 6 bases and J 3 bases, leaving 14 bases between the germline ends. Germline V gene data show CDR1 as MDHEN and CDR2 as SYDVKM. This CDR3 is CASREGGRDTEAFF. CDR3 DNA sequence: TGTGCCAGCAGGGAAGGAGGAAGAGACACTGAAGCTTTCTTT.

In regard to this clone: The same CDR3 is also encoded by other DNA sequences in this sample. The chain combines TRBV11-2 with TRBJ2-1; 7 nucleotides align to TRBD1. V lost 5 bases to trimming and J lost 1 base; unmatched junction nucleotides: 5. The length of the CDR3 is 15 residues. Germline V gives CDR1 SGHAT, CDR2 FQNNGV. The CDR3 DNA reads TGTGCCAGCAGCCCCCGACAGGGTTCCTACAATGAGCAGTTCTTC. It codes for CASSPRQGSYNEQFF.

The chain combines TRBV6-1 with TRBJ2-1; 9 bases map to TRBD2. The CDR3 is 16 residues long. V lost 2 bases, J lost 3 bases, and 5 bases stayed unmatched. The V gene's germline CDR1 is MNHNS and CDR2 SASEGT. CDR3 sequence reads: CASSERRGGIYNEQFF. The CDR3 nucleotides are TGTGCCAGCAGTGAAAGGCGGGGGGGTATCTACAATGAGCAGTTCTTC.

The V gene is TRBV6-1, the J gene TRBJ2-2; 8 bases are shared with TRBD2. Germline V CDR1 and CDR2: MNHNS, SASEGT. V was pared by 6 bases and J by 4 bases, with 7 bases of the junction left unmatched. CDR3 length equals 15 residues. This CDR3 reads CASRPGGGRTGELFF. The CDR3 DNA is TGTGCCAGCAGGCCGGGGGGGGGCCGCACCGGGGAGCTGTTTTTT.

The genes are TRBV30 and TRBJ1-6, with a tentative D call TRBD1 (5 bases). V was pared by 3 bases and J by 10 bases, with 16 bases between. The CDR3 covers 14 residues. Germline V gene data show CDR1 as GTSNPN and CDR2 as SVGIG (reference sequence). CDR3 sequence: CAWSMSGLGSPLHF. The CDR3 bases are TGTGCCTGGAGCATGTCAGGGTTGGGCTCACCCCTCCACTTT.

The genes are TRBV5-4 and TRBJ1-2; D unresolved. The CDR3 has 13 amino acids. CDR1 is SGHNT and CDR2 is YYREEE in the germline V gene (reference sequence). The V and J ends lost 0 bases and 5 bases respectively, with 8 bases between them. The CDR3 coding sequence is TGTGCCAGCAGCTTGGAGGCGGCTTATGGCTACACCTTC. Residues: CASSLEAAYGYTF.

This sequence joins TRBV2 and TRBJ2-7, with 12 nucleotides matching TRBD2. The germline V gene encodes CDR1 SNHLY and CDR2 FYNNEI. CDR3 length: 14 residues. Germline trimming cut 6 bases from V and 6 bases from J; bases unmatched to any gene: 6. CDR3 amino acids: CASRGGLAGSEQYF. CDR3 DNA: TGTGCCAGCAGGGGTGGACTAGCGGGGAGCGAGCAGTACTTC.